This TCR beta chain stems from a study of cytotoxic CD8 clonotypes in ibrutinib-treated CLL. Study in general: Researchers reported about 10 relapsed/refractory and over 14 treatment-naive patients, 17 to 18 of them IGHV unmutated.

Regarding this clone: Its antigen is unknown.

Study-wide points: The study sampled sustained-remission and progressing patients at different times. Clonality correlated strongly with circulating CD8+ T cells and exceeded age-matched healthy donors at baseline.

Here immunoSEQ multiplex PCR was the method, and the copy in TCRdb shows in-frame clones only, minus some. The sample lists approximately 140,000 clones; approximately 80% were seen once. CDR1 and CDR2 from the germline V gene are LNHDA and SQIVND (reference sequence). This CDR3 has 15 amino acids. Between the trimmed V and J ends, which lost 6 bases and 5 bases, there was a span of 20 bases. The chain uses TRBV19 and TRBJ2-7; D is perhaps TRBD2 (5 bases). The material sequenced was PBMCs, taken after 12 months of ibrutinib treatment. The receptor's source is a human donor with chronic lymphocytic leukemia. The CDR3 region has the DNA TGTGCCAGTAGCCCTTCCGGACTTGTTATCCACGAGCAGTACTTC. Protein product: CASSPSGLVIHEQYF.